The clone carrying this TCR beta chain was seen just once. The data are from a study of T cells in Graves' hyperthyroidism and ophthalmopathy. For the study at large: At the time of initial diagnosis and before any treatment, peripheral blood was collected.

Trimming shortened V by 4 bases and J by 7 bases, and 19 bases separated the two germline ends. The CDR3 totals 14 residues. Germline CDR1 DFQATT, CDR2 SNEGSKA (reference sequence). TCR beta CDR3 region amplification was performed from RNA transcripts. The HTBI primer set drove a first-round RT-PCR of the TCR CDR3. TCRdb redid the calling of the multiplex PCR reads with MiXCR, one entry per CDR3 protein. The table shows 700,000 to 950,000 distinct CDR3 sequences, with roughly 32% occurring only once. Subjects aged 18 to 65 presented with newly diagnosed hyperthyroidism of less than 2 months' duration.

The rearrangement joins TRBV20-1 to TRBJ1-2; weak D call: TRBD1 (5 bases). Sequencing input: blood. This receptor was taken from a woman aged 40-49 years with Graves' hyperthyroidism. CDR3 region: CSAMGLAGERGYTF. CDR3 in DNA: TGCAGTGCTATGGGGCTAGCGGGAGAGCGTGGCTACACCTTC.